Given below is one T cell receptor beta chain in context. Its binding antigen is unknown. There are no base qualities to consult, and no much larger clone falls within one base. TCRbeta CDR3 regions were amplified from genomic DNA by means of the immunoSEQ Assay, a bias-controlled multiplex PCR. Turning to the authors' computational methods: Within the assay, amplification of reference gene primers was used to estimate how many nucleated cells each sample contained. To quantify the absolute abundance of each unique TCRbeta CDR3 rearrangement, sequence reads were collapsed and filtered. For each sample, productive Simpson clonality was calculated as the square root of Simpson's diversity index across productive rearrangements. TCRdb holds this immuneACCESS table with in-frame rearrangements only. Some clones are missing; in checked studies, unresolved V genes explain under half, and the rest has no known cause. The V and J calls and clone size come from that table; D and trimming were worked out from the DNA. The sample table shows around 90,000 clones, and 75% to 85% are seen once. About 13% of the sample rests with the top ten.

The collaborating institutions used their own protocols to collect whole blood in K2EDTA tubes. Collaborator samples were shipped for TCRbeta analysis as frozen whole blood, isolated PBMCs, or DNA extracted from either sample type. Looking up the germline V gene yields CDR1 KGHSH and CDR2 LQKENI. Cut back by 2 bases and 5 bases, the V and J ends lie 9 bases apart. There are 14 amino acids in the CDR3, from cysteine to phenylalanine inclusive. Here the CDR3 DNA is all that survives: 42 bases in frame from base 1. The record originates from a study of blood T cell repertoires in COVID-19 (dated by TCRdb to between 2020 and 2021). Broadly, across the study: Collaborator samples came from the United States, Italy and Spain and covered acute and convalescent phases of COVID-19. The material from the prospective study consisted of cDNA or gDNA derived from T cells, B-cell-depleted T cells, or PBMCs. Subjects who had been exposed to COVID-19, were actively infected with it, or had recovered from it provided the deeply sampled blood TCRbeta repertoires that made up the dataset. A de-identified subject ID, COVID-19 status, age in years and sex were almost always included in the sample metadata. The samples were drawn from two sources: the first 160 participants of the ongoing ImmuneRACE study, and about 1,300 subjects contributed by 6 global collaborators. Where available, HLA class I and class II types were taken from metadata supplied by the sample provider and were not determined by assay-based typing. The repertoires were released in a freely available public database intended as a resource for research on the immune response to SARS-CoV-2.

What the work shows at the level of the full study, not this receptor alone: Clinical and demographic metadata were provided uncurated, with the amount varying by source and participant.

The chain is assembled from TRBV18 and TRBJ2-2; D gene: possibly TRBD1, on 6 matching bases. Sequencing was performed on peripheral blood. The sequence derives from a human donor in a cohort sampled during active COVID-19. The bases read TGTGCCAGCTCACCAACCCAGGGGACCGGGGAGCTGTTTTTT. The encoded protein is CASSPTQGTGELFF. Supplemented by the reference TRBV18 and TRBJ2-2 proteins around the CDR3, the complete variable domain is NAGVMQNPRHLVRRRGQEARLRCSPMKGHSHVYWYRQLPEEGLKFMVYLQKENIIDESGMPKERFSAEFPKEGPSILRIQQVVRGDSAAYFCASSPTQGTGELFFGEGSRLTVL.